This passage covers 24 T cell receptor beta chains from one sample sequenced in a study of blood T cell repertoires in COVID-19. Sequencing was performed with immunoSEQ multiplex PCR; in TCRdb, only in-frame clones are kept and a portion is missing. Of around 150,000 clones in the sample, about 89% were seen once. The source material was peripheral blood. These receptors were obtained from a man aged 60 to 69 with acute or convalescent COVID-19.

The rearrangement uses TRBV18 and TRBJ1-6; 12 bases are a match to TRBD1. Per germline, CDR1 KGHSH and CDR2 LQKENI. CDR3 length equals 16 residues. Losses at the gene ends were 6 bases for V and 6 bases for J; bases not matched to a gene: 6. The CDR3 DNA reads TGTGCCAGCTCGCCGGGACAGGGGGCGAGTAATTCACCCCTCCACTTT. Translating it yields CASSPGQGASNSPLHF. The full variable domain, rest sourced from reference TRBV18 and TRBJ1-6, is NAGVMQNPRHLVRRRGQEARLRCSPMKGHSHVYWYRQLPEEGLKFMVYLQKENIIDESGMPKERFSAEFPKEGPSILRIQQVVRGDSAAYFCASSPGQGASNSPLHFGNGTRLTVT.

V and J are TRBV13 and TRBJ1-1; 10 bases map to TRBD1. Looked up from germline, CDR1 is PRHDT and CDR2 is FYEKMQ (reference sequence). Trimming removed 1 base from V and 5 bases from J; junction bases left unmatched: 4. This CDR3 has 15 amino acids. DNA of the CDR3: TGTGCCAGCAGCTTAGAGAGGACAGGGGGGACTGAAGCTTTCTTT. Protein sequence: CASSLERTGGTEAFF.

The chain employs TRBV9 and TRBJ1-5; TRBD1 agrees at 9 bases. J lost 9 bases, V lost 0 bases, and 4 bases had no gene match. The CDR3 loop spans 14 amino acids. Per germline, CDR1 SGDLS and CDR2 YYNGEE. The CDR3 bases are TGTGCCAGCAGCGTAGGACTGACAGGGGGGCCCCAGCATTTT. Its translation: CASSVGLTGGPQHF.

The chain has TRBV28 and TRBJ1-2; 12 bases are a match to TRBD1. This CDR3 comprises 17 residues. After removal of 4 bases from V and 3 bases from J, the junction contained 9 bases not matched to a gene. Looked up from germline, CDR1 is MDHEN and CDR2 is SYDVKM. CDR3 residues: CASSSSGTGGAYYGYTF. Written as DNA, the CDR3 is TGTGCCAGCAGTTCCTCCGGGACAGGGGGCGCATACTATGGCTACACCTTC.

This rearrangement joins TRBV18 to TRBJ1-1, with 7 bases that match TRBD1. Trimming at V came to 1 base and at J to 2 bases, leaving 7 bases not matched to a gene. CDR1 is KGHSH, CDR2 LQKENI, per germline. This CDR3 contains 16 residues. CDR3 amino acids: CASSPLAPGGNTEAFF. Here the CDR3 DNA reads TGTGCCAGCTCACCACTGGCCCCAGGGGGAAACACTGAAGCTTTCTTT.

CDR3 sequence reads: CASSDYGFGELFF. CDR3 DNA: TGTGCCAGCAGTGATTACGGGTTCGGGGAGCTGTTTTTT. The genes are TRBV6-4 and TRBJ2-2; D remains unclear. CDR1 is MRHNA, CDR2 SNTAGT, per germline. The CDR3 extends over 13 amino acids. The V gene lost 3 bases and the J gene lost 7 bases, with 9 bases spanning the gap.

J is TRBJ1-5 and V is TRBV2; 8 bases map to TRBD1. From germline, CDR1 is SNHLY and CDR2 FYNNEI. With 3 bases clipped from V and 9 bases from J, the junction kept 13 bases outside the gene matches. This CDR3 is built from 16 residues. CDR3 amino acids: CASSDGQGSRRGPQHF. The CDR3 nucleotides read TGTGCCAGCAGTGACGGACAGGGTAGTAGGCGGGGGCCCCAGCATTTT.

This chain uses TRBV14 with TRBJ1-2, with 7 bases matching TRBD1. The V and J ends lost 8 bases and 4 bases, in that order; junction bases with no gene match: 7. This CDR3 is built from 13 residues. The germline V gene encodes CDR1 SGHDN and CDR2 FVKESK. The CDR3 DNA reads TGTGCCAGCTCCCCCGACAGGGCCTATGGCTACACCTTC. Translation: CASSPDRAYGYTF.

V is TRBV11-2 and J is TRBJ2-1; TRBD1 is a possible D gene (6 bases). Between the trimmed V and J ends, which lost 1 base and 0 bases, there was a span of 19 bases. Germline loops: CDR1 SGHAT, CDR2 FQNNGV. The CDR3 is 19 amino acids. The CDR3 loop reads CASSLGRGRPRSSYNEQFF. The DNA of the CDR3 is TGTGCCAGCAGCTTAGGCAGGGGACGGCCAAGGAGCTCCTACAATGAGCAGTTCTTC.

A single count supports this clone. The chain employs TRBV5-6 and TRBJ1-1; D may be TRBD1 (6 bases). Germline CDR1 SGHDT, CDR2 YYEEEE. V gave up 0 bases and J gave up 5 bases, with 11 bases separating them. CDR3 length: 14 residues. CDR3 sequence: CASSLGQAGTEAFF. The DNA for the CDR3 is TGTGCCAGCAGCTTGGGACAGGCTGGAACTGAAGCTTTCTTT.

The chain links TRBV6-5 to TRBJ1-1, with D maybe TRBD1 (6 bases). The CDR3 covers 11 residues. Per the germline V gene, CDR1 is MNHEY and CDR2 is SVGAGI. V was cut by 8 bases and J by 12 bases, with 16 bases left in between. This CDR3 reads CASYIPGQTFF. Here the CDR3 DNA reads TGTGCCAGCTACATCCCGGGACAAACTTTCTTT.

The chain recombines TRBV7-6 with TRBJ1-2; 9 bases map to TRBD1. This CDR3 region has 16 residues. J lost 6 bases, V lost 1 base, and 9 bases had no gene match. Germline CDR1 SGHVS, CDR2 FNYEAQ. As DNA, the CDR3 is TGTGCCAGCAGCTTAGGGACAGGGGTACAATTGAATGGCTACACCTTC. This gives the protein CASSLGTGVQLNGYTF.

The chain couples TRBV7-2 to TRBJ1-1; TRBD1 is a possible D gene (6 bases). The V end lost 2 bases, the J end lost 5 bases, and 15 bases lay between the germline ends. The CDR3 totals 15 residues. The germline CDR1 and CDR2 sequences are SGHTA and FQGNSA. The CDR3, as DNA: TGTGCCAGCAGCTTAAATGGCAGGGGAGGGACTGAAGCTTTCTTT. Amino acids: CASSLNGRGGTEAFF.

The chain links TRBV3-1 (or the pseudogene TRBV3-2) to TRBJ1-3; D remains unclear. The CDR3 is made up of 16 amino acids. CDR1 is LGHDT and CDR2 is YNNKEL in the germline V gene (reference sequence). Trimming removed 0 bases from V and 1 base from J, with 10 bases in between. The CDR3 reads CASSQDVYRSGNTIYF. The CDR3 nucleotides read TGTGCCAGCAGCCAAGATGTGTATCGGTCTGGAAACACCATATATTTT.

This clone was recorded only once. DNA of the CDR3: TGCGCCAGCAGTGGCCCTTTAGCGGGGGGGACTTACAATGAGCAGTTCTTC. It is translated as CASSGPLAGGTYNEQFF. J is TRBJ2-1 and V is TRBV10-2, with 11 bases aligning to TRBD2. V gave up 4 bases and J gave up 4 bases; unmatched junction bases: 9. The CDR3 length is 17 residues. CDR1 WSHSY and CDR2 SAAADI come from the germline V gene.

The rearrangement links TRBV19 to TRBJ1-5; 7 bases are a match to TRBD1. V lost 10 bases to trimming and J lost 6 bases; unmatched junction nucleotides: 9. CDR1 and CDR2 from the germline V gene are LNHDA and SQIVND (reference sequence). The CDR3 covers 13 residues. The DNA of the CDR3 is TGTGCCACGAACCGGGACAGTTTTCAGCCCCAGCATTTT. Protein product: CATNRDSFQPQHF.

Here the CDR3 DNA reads TGTGCCTGGGGCCTACCGACAGGGTATAATGAAAAACTGTTTTTT. Translation gives CAWGLPTGYNEKLFF. The chain uses TRBV30 and TRBJ1-4; 7 nucleotides line up with TRBD1. Germline V lookup: CDR1 GTSNPN, CDR2 SVGIG (reference sequence). CDR3 size: 15 residues. V lost 5 bases and J lost 4; bases outside the gene matches: 10.

The J gene is TRBJ2-2, the V gene TRBV2; 9 bases agree with TRBD2. The CDR3 length is 16 residues. Per the germline V gene, CDR1 is SNHLY and CDR2 is FYNNEI. J lost 4 bases, V lost 0 bases, and 3 bases had no gene match. For the CDR3, the DNA is TGTGCCAGCAGTGAAGCCCAACTAGCGGGCACCGGGGAGCTGTTTTTT. It encodes CASSEAQLAGTGELFF.

V is TRBV5-1 and J is TRBJ2-1; 10 bases map to TRBD2. The germline CDR1 and CDR2 sequences are SGHRS and YFSETQ. Germline trimming cut 0 bases from V and 10 bases from J; bases unmatched to any gene: 19. The CDR3 is 19 residues long. The CDR3 here is CASSLAPGPSPSGGREQFF. Here the CDR3 DNA reads TGCGCCAGCAGCTTGGCCCCCGGACCCTCCCCTAGCGGGGGTAGAGAGCAGTTCTTC.

The chain joins TRBV2 to TRBJ2-3, with TRBD1 matching over 9 bases. The J segment lost 1 base and the V segment lost 6 bases, leaving 5 bases of the junction unmatched. CDR3 length: 15 amino acids. Germline V lookup: CDR1 SNHLY, CDR2 FYNNEI. CDR3 amino acids: CASRGGQGRTDTQYF. In nucleotides, the CDR3 is TGTGCCAGCAGGGGAGGACAGGGGCGCACAGATACGCAGTATTTT.

This chain joins TRBV2 and TRBJ2-1; 14 bases line up with TRBD2. The CDR3 spans 16 residues. Losses at the gene ends were 1 base for V and 10 bases for J; bases not matched to a gene: 6. Per germline, CDR1 SNHLY and CDR2 FYNNEI. CDR3 sequence: CASSEVGLAGASEQFF. CDR3 bases: TGTGCCAGCAGTGAAGTGGGACTAGCGGGGGCCAGCGAGCAGTTCTTC.

V is TRBV7-8 and J is TRBJ2-3; 10 bases align to TRBD1. With 4 bases clipped from V and 6 bases from J, the junction kept 10 bases outside the gene matches. Germline CDR1 SGHVS, CDR2 FQNEAQ. The CDR3 spans 16 residues. The CDR3 reads CASSWLTGGDTDTQYF. CDR3 nucleotide sequence: TGTGCCAGCAGCTGGTTGACAGGGGGCGATACGGATACGCAGTATTTT. Full variable domain (remainder filled in from reference TRBV7-8 and TRBJ2-3): GAGVSQSPRYKVAKRGQDVALRCDPISGHVSLFWYQQALGQGPEFLTYFQNEAQLDKSGLPSDRFFAERPEGSVSTLKIQRTQQEDSAVYLCASSWLTGGDTDTQYFGPGTRLTVL.

This chain links TRBV12-3 or TRBV12-4 with TRBJ1-1; 7 bases map to TRBD1. This CDR3 has 11 residues. V trimming: 6 bases; J trimming: 8 bases; junction bases outside the gene matches: 3. The CDR3 loop is CASSATGEAFF. The CDR3 bases are TGTGCCAGCAGCGCGACAGGGGAAGCTTTCTTT.

The chain employs TRBV12-3 or TRBV12-4 and TRBJ1-2; a weak D match, TRBD1 (6 bases). CDR3 length equals 12 residues. Trimming stripped 4 bases from V and 6 bases from J, with 9 bases between. CDR3 bases: TGTGCCAGCAGTTCGGACAGACATGGCTACACCTTC. This codes for CASSSDRHGYTF.